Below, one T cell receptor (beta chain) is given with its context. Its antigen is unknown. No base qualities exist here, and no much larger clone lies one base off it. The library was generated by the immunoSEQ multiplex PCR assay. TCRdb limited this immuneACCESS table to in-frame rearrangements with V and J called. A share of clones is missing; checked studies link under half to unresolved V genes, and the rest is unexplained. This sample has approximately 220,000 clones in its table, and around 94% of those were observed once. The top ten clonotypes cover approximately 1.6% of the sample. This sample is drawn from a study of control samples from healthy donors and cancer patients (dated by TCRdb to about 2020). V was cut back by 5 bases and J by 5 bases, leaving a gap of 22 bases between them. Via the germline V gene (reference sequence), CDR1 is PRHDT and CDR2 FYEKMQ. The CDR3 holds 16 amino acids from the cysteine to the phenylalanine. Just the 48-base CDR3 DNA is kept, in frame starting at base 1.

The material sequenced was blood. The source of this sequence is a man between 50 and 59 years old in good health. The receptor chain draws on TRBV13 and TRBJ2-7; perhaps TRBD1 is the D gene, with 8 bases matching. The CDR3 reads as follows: CASSGRGRQGIDEQYF. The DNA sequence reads TGTGCCAGCAGCGGGAGGGGGAGACAGGGGATCGACGAGCAGTACTTC.